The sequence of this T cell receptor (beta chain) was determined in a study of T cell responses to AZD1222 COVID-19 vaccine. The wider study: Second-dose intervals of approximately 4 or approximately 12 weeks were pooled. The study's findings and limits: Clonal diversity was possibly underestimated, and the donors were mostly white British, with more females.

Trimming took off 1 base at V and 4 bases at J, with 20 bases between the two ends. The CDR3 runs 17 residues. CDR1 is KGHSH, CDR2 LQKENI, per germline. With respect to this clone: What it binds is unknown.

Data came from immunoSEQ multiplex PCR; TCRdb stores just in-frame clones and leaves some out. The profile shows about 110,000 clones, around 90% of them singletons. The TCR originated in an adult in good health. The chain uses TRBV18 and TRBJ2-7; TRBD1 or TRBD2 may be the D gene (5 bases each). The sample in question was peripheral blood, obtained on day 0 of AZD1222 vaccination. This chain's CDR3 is CASSPQLAGTQPYEQYF. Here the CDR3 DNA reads TGTGCCAGCTCACCACAGCTCGCCGGGACCCAACCTTACGAGCAGTACTTC.